A single sample gave rise to the 9 T cell receptor beta chains below, sequenced in a study of blood T cell repertoires in COVID-19. The protocol was immunoSEQ multiplex PCR, while the TCRdb copy is restricted to in-frame clones and leaves out a portion. The sample contains roughly 400,000 clones, 70% to 90% of which appear only once. Sequencing used peripheral blood. Receptors were obtained from an older woman with COVID-19, enrolled during active disease.

The rearrangement uses TRBV7-9 and TRBJ1-2, with 9 bases lining up with TRBD1. This CDR3 is 15 amino acids long. CDR1 SEHNR and CDR2 FQNEAQ come from the germline V gene (reference sequence). J lost 8 bases, V lost 5 bases, and 12 bases had no gene match. In DNA form, the CDR3 reads TGTGCCAGCAGCAACCGGGACAGGGAATTGGAAGGCTACACCTTC. Encoded protein: CASSNRDRELEGYTF.

The sample holds one count of this clone. This sequence joins TRBV18 and TRBJ1-1, with 11 positions matching TRBD1. CDR3 length: 15 residues. Germline CDR1 and CDR2: KGHSH and LQKENI. Trimming took 4 bases from V and 6 from J; bases not matched to a gene: 7. This CDR3 is CASSLGQGAMAEAFF. The CDR3 nucleotides are TGTGCCAGCTCACTTGGACAGGGGGCGATGGCTGAAGCTTTCTTT.

This chain uses TRBV4-1 with TRBJ1-1, with D tentatively TRBD1 (6 bases). Germline loops: CDR1 MGHRA, CDR2 YSYEKL. Deletions cut 0 bases from V and 1 base from J, with 9 bases between. This CDR3 has 15 residues. The CDR3 loop is CASSQDKTGNTEAFF. CDR3 nucleotides: TGCGCCAGCAGCCAAGATAAGACAGGGAACACTGAAGCTTTCTTT.

The chain has TRBV5-1 and TRBJ2-2; 13 bases fit TRBD2. The CDR3 is 17 residues long. Per germline, CDR1 SGHRS and CDR2 YFSETQ. V lost 1 base and J lost 3; bases outside the gene matches: 3. CDR3 in DNA: TGCGCCAGCAGCTTGACTAGCGGGGGGGCCGACACCGGGGAGCTGTTTTTT. Translating gives CASSLTSGGADTGELFF.

This rearrangement joins TRBV27 to TRBJ2-7; TRBD1 might be the D (6 bases). The CDR3 totals 13 residues. Trimming pared 4 bases from V and 2 bases from J, leaving 9 bases between. Germline assignment: CDR1 MNHEY and CDR2 SMNVEV (reference sequence). In nucleotides, the CDR3 is TGTGCCAGCAGTTGGGGGCGCCCCTACGAGCAGTACTTC. Translated: CASSWGRPYEQYF.

V is TRBV18 and J is TRBJ1-1; D perhaps matches TRBD1 (6 bases). Trimming cost V 4 bases and J 8 bases, with 17 bases left between them. The CDR3 has 14 amino acids. CDR1 and CDR2 from the germline V gene are KGHSH and LQKENI. The CDR3 nucleotides are TGTGCCAGCTCACAACAGGGTCAGCATGCGGAAGCTTTCTTT. Its protein product is CASSQQGQHAEAFF.

The V gene is TRBV4-1, the J gene TRBJ2-5; perhaps TRBD2 as D (6 bases). The germline V gene has CDR1 MGHRA and CDR2 YSYEKL. The CDR3 loop spans 16 amino acids. V was pared by 0 bases and J by 2 bases, with 13 bases between. The CDR3 sequence: CASSQDYRLEQETQYF. The CDR3, as DNA: TGCGCCAGCAGCCAAGATTATAGACTAGAACAAGAGACCCAGTACTTC.

This chain joins TRBV6-4 and TRBJ1-2, with D possibly TRBD1 on 5 matching bases. Germline V gives CDR1 MRHNA, CDR2 SNTAGT. Trimming pared 2 bases from V and 6 bases from J, leaving 10 bases between. This CDR3 is 13 amino acids long. CDR3 sequence: CASSDDRRDGYTF. The DNA for the CDR3 is TGTGCCAGCAGTGACGACAGACGAGATGGCTACACCTTC.

A note on this clone: This sample includes further DNA sequences coding for the same CDR3. This chain connects TRBV5-1 to TRBJ1-2; TRBD1 agrees at 8 bases. Germline V CDR1 and CDR2: SGHRS, YFSETQ. The ends lost 5 bases at V and 3 bases at J; junction bases unmatched: 6. The CDR3 extends over 14 amino acids. The CDR3 here is CASSSGQGDYGYTF. The CDR3 region has the DNA TGCGCCAGCAGTTCCGGACAGGGAGACTATGGCTACACCTTC. Filled out from reference TRBV5-1 and TRBJ1-2, the complete variable domain reads KAGVTQTPRYLIKTRGQQVTLSCSPISGHRSVSWYQQTPGQGLQFLFEYFSETQRNKGNFPGRFSGRQFSNSRSEMNVSTLELGDSALYLCASSSGQGDYGYTFGSGTRLTVV.